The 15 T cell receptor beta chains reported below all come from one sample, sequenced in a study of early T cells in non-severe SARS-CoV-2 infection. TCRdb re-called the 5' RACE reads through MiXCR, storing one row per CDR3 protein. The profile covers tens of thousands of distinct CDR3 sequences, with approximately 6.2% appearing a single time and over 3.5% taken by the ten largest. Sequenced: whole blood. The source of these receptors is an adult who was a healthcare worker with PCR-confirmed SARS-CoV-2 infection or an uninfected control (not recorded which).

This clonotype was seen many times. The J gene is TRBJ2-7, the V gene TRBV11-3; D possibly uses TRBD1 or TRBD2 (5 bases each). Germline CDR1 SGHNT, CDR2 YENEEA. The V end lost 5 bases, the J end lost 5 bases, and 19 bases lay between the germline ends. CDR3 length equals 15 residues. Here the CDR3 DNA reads TGTGCCAGCAGCCAACTGGGGACCGGAACTAACGAGCAGTACTTC. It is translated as CASSQLGTGTNEQYF.

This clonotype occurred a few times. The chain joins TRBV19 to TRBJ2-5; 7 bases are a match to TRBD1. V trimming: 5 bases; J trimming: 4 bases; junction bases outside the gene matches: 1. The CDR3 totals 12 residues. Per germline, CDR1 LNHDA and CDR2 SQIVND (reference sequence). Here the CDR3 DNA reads TGTGCCAGTAGTTGGACAGGAGAGACCCAGTACTTC. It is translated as CASSWTGETQYF.

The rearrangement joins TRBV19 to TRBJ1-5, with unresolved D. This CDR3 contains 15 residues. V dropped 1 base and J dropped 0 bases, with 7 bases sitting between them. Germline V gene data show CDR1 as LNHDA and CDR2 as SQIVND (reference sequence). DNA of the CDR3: TGTGCCAGTAGTATAGTCCCGGATAGCAATCAGCCCCAGCATTTT. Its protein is CASSIVPDSNQPQHF.

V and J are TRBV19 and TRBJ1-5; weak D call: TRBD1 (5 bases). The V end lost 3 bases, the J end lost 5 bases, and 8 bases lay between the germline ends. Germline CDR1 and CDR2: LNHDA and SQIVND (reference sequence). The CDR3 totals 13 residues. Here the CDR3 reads CASSMTADQPQHF. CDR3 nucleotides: TGTGCCAGTAGTATGACAGCTGATCAGCCCCAGCATTTT.

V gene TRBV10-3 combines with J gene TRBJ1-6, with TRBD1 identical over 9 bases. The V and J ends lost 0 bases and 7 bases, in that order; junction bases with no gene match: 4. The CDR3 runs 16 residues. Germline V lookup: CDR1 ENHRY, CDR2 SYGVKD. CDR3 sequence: CAISESGQGKNSPLHF. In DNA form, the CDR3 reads TGTGCCATCAGTGAGTCGGGACAGGGTAAGAATTCACCCCTCCACTTT.

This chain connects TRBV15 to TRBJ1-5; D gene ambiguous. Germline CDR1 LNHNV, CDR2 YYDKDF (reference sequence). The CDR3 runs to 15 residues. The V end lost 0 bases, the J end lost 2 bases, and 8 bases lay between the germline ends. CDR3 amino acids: CATSRDEGGNQPQHF. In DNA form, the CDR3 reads TGTGCCACCAGCAGAGACGAGGGAGGCAATCAGCCCCAGCATTTT. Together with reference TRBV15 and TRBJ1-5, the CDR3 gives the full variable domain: DAMVIQNPRYQVTQFGKPVTLSCSQTLNHNVMYWYQQKSSQAPKLLFHYYDKDFNNEADTPDNFQSRRPNTSFCFLDIRSPGLGDTAMYLCATSRDEGGNQPQHFGDGTRLSIL.

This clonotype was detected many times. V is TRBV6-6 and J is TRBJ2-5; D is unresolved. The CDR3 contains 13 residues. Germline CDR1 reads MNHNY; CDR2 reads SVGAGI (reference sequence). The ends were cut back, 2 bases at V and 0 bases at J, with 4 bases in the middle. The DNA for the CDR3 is TGTGCCAGCAGTTACCAATACCAAGAGACCCAGTACTTC. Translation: CASSYQYQETQYF.

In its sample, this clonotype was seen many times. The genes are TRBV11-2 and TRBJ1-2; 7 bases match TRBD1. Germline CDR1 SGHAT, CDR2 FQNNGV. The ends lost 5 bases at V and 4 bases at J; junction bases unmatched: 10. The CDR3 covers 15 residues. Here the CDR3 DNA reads TGTGCCAGCAGCCAAGGCAGGGGGGCGTTCTATGGCTACACCTTC. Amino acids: CASSQGRGAFYGYTF. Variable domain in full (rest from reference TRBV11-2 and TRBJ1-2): EAGVAQSPRYKIIEKRQSVAFWCNPISGHATLYWYQQILGQGPKLLIQFQNNGVVDDSQLPKDRFSAERLKGVDSTLKIQPAKLEDSAVYLCASSQGRGAFYGYTFGSGTRLTVV.

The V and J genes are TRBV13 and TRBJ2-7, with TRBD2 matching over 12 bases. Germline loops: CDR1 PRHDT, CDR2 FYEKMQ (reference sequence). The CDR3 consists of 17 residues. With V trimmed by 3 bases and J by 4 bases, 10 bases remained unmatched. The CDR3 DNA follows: TGTGCCAGCAGCTTGGGAGCTAGCGGGGGGGCCCGGTACGAGCAGTACTTC. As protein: CASSLGASGGARYEQYF.

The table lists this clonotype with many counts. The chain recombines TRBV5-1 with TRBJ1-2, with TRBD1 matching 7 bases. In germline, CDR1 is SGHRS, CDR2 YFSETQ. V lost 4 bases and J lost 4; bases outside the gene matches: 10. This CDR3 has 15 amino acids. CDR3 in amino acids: CASSPQGNGGYGYTF. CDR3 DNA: TGCGCCAGCAGCCCACAGGGGAATGGCGGCTATGGCTACACCTTC.

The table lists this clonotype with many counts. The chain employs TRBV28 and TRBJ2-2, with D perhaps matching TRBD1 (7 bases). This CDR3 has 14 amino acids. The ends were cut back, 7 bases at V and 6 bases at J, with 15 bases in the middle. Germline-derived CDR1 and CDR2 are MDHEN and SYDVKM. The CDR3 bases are TGTGCCAGCAACCGGGACAGCGGGTCCGGGGAGCTGTTTTTT. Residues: CASNRDSGSGELFF.

The DNA of the CDR3 is TGTGCCAGCAGCTTAGAGGTCATAACAAACTCCTACAATGAGCAGTTCTTC. Encoded protein: CASSLEVITNSYNEQFF. V gene TRBV7-6 combines with J gene TRBJ2-1; D not resolved. V was pared by 1 base and J by 0 bases, with 13 bases between. There are 17 residues in the CDR3. CDR1 and CDR2 (germline): SGHVS, FNYEAQ. Drawing the rest from reference TRBV7-6 and TRBJ2-1, the complete variable domain is GAGVSQSPRYKVTKRGQDVALRCDPISGHVSLYWYRQALGQGPEFLTYFNYEAQQDKSGLPNDRFSAERPEGSISTLTIQRTEQRDSAMYRCASSLEVITNSYNEQFFGPGTRLTVL.

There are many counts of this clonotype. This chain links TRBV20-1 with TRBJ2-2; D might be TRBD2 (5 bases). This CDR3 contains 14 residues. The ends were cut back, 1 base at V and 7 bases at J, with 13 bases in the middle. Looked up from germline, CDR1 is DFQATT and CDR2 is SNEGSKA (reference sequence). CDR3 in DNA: TGCAGTGCTAGAGTAGCGAGAATGGGCGGGGAGCTGTTTTTT. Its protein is CSARVARMGGELFF.

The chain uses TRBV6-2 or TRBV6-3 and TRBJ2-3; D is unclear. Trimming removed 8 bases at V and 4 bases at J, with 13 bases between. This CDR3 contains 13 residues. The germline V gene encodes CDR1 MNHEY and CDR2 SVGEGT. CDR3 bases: TGTGCCAGCGGTATTCTTCGGGCAGATACGCAGTATTTT. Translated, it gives CASGILRADTQYF.

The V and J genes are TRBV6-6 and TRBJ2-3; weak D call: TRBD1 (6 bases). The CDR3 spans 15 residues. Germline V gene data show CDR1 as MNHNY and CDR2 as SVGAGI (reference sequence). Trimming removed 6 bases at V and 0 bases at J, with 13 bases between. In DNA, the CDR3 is TGTGCCAGCAGCCCACGCAGGGGTAGCACAGATACGCAGTATTTT. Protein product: CASSPRRGSTDTQYF.